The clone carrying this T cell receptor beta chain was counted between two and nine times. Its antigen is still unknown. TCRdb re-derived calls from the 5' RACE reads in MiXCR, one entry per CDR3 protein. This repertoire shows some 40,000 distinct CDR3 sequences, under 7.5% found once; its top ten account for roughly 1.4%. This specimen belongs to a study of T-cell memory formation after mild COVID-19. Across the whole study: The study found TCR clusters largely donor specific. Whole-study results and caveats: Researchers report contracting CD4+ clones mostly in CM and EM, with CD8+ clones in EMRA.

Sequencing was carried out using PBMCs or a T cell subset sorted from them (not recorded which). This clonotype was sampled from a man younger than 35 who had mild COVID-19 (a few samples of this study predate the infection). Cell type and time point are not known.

The CDR3 reads CASSPAGQGMGTEAFF. CDR3 coding DNA: TGTGCCAGCTCACCGGCGGGACAGGGCATGGGGACTGAAGCTTTCTTT. The chain combines TRBV18 with TRBJ1-1, with 9 bases matching TRBD1. J gave up 5 bases and V 3 bases, and 10 bases lay outside the gene matches. From germline, CDR1 is KGHSH and CDR2 LQKENI. The CDR3 consists of 16 residues. Full variable domain (remainder filled in from reference TRBV18 and TRBJ1-1): NAGVMQNPRHLVRRRGQEARLRCSPMKGHSHVYWYRQLPEEGLKFMVYLQKENIIDESGMPKERFSAEFPKEGPSILRIQQVVRGDSAAYFCASSPAGQGMGTEAFFGQGTRLTVV.